This T cell receptor beta chain was observed in a study of blood T cell repertoires in COVID-19. Profiled with immunoSEQ multiplex PCR; TCRdb holds only in-frame clones, not every one. The repertoire holds over 60,000 clones, with around 90% as singletons. Germline V gene data show CDR1 as LNHNV and CDR2 as YYDKDF (reference sequence). The CDR3 is 14 amino acids. The V gene lost 1 base and the J gene lost 7 bases, with 10 bases spanning the gap. The sequenced sample was peripheral blood. This receptor was obtained from a man aged 50 to 60 with acute or convalescent COVID-19. This chain uses TRBV15 with TRBJ1-4, with D tentatively TRBD1 (5 bases). CDR3 residues: CATSRAQGGEKLFF. The CDR3 region has the DNA TGTGCCACCAGCAGAGCCCAGGGAGGTGAAAAACTGTTTTTT.